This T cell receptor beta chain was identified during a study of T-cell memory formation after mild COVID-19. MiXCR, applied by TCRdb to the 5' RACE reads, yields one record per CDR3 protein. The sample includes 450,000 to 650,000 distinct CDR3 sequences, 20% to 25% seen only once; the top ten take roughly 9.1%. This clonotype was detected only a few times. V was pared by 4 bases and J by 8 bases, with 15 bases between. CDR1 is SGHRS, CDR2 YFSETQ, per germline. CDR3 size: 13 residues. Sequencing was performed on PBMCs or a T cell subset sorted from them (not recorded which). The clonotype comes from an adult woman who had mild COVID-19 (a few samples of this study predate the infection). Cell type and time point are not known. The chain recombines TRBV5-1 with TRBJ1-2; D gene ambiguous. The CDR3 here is CASSAGSSSGYTF. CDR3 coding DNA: TGCGCCAGCAGCGCCGGGTCTTCTAGCGGCTACACCTTC. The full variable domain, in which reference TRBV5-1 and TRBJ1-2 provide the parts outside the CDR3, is KAGVTQTPRYLIKTRGQQVTLSCSPISGHRSVSWYQQTPGQGLQFLFEYFSETQRNKGNFPGRFSGRQFSNSRSEMNVSTLELGDSALYLCASSAGSSSGYTFGSGTRLTVV.